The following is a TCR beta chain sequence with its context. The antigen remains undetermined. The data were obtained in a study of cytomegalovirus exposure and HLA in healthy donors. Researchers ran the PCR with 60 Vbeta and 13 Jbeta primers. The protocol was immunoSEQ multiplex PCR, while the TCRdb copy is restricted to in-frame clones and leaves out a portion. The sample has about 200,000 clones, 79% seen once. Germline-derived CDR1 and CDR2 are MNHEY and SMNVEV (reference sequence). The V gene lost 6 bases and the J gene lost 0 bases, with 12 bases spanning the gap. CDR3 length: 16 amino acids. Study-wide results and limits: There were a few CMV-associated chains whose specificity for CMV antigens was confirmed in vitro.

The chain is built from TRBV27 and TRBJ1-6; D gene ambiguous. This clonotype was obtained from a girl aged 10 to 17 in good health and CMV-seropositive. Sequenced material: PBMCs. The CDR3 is CASSGRSSSYNSPLHF. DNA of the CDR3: TGTGCCAGCAGCGGTCGCTCGAGCTCCTATAATTCACCCCTCCACTTT.